The sequence of this T cell receptor beta chain was determined in a study of shared clonotypes between healthy human individuals. Study-wide results and caveats: What naive subsets generally showed was a larger estimated richness than memory subsets showed. The generation probabilities recorded for non-shared clonotypes fell below those of clonotypes shared by all four donors.

Sorted-subset replicate PCR reactions were performed with 150 to 200 ng DNA, corresponding to roughly 30,000 T cell genomes. In the study's own analysis: Without quality scores, immunoSEQ junctional reads could not be filtered like full-length reads. Method: immunoSEQ multiplex PCR; TCRdb's copy keeps in-frame clones and lacks some. That table supplies the V and J calls and clone size; D and trimming were determined from the DNA. The sample lists 850,000 to 1,200,000 clones, about 70% occurring once. Concerning this clone: Its antigen is unknown.

V was shortened by 0 bases and J by 1 base, with 10 bases between the two germline ends. Germline V gives CDR1 KGHSH, CDR2 LQKENI. CDR3 length: 15 amino acids. The chain joins TRBV18 to TRBJ2-7; D call uncertain. The specimen was memory CD4+ T cells sorted from blood. Subset indicated: CD45RA-negative fraction. This sequence was found in a man younger than 35 in good health. CDR3 region: CASSPPMDGSYEQYF. CDR3 coding DNA: TGTGCCAGCTCACCACCGATGGACGGTTCCTACGAGCAGTACTTC. The full variable domain, its missing parts supplied by reference TRBV18 and TRBJ2-7, is NAGVMQNPRHLVRRRGQEARLRCSPMKGHSHVYWYRQLPEEGLKFMVYLQKENIIDESGMPKERFSAEFPKEGPSILRIQQVVRGDSAAYFCASSPPMDGSYEQYFGPGTRLTVT.